The 21 T cell receptor beta chains reported below all come from one sample, sequenced in a study of shared clonotypes between healthy human individuals. Selected positively for CCR7 and CD45RO-negative, naive CD8 cells excluded terminally differentiated effector memory CD45RA+ cells. The repertoire was sequenced with immunoSEQ multiplex PCR; TCRdb's copy has only in-frame clones and lacks some. This table has 2 million to 2.5 million clones, about 92% appearing once. Sequencing was performed on naive CD8+ T cells from PBMCs. The receptors were gathered from a man younger than 35 in good health. Some clones in this sample may be carry-over from other donors' samples.

This clone was detected once. This specimen includes other DNA sequences encoding the same CDR3. The chain has TRBV28 and TRBJ1-1, with D maybe TRBD1 (6 bases). The CDR3 has 14 residues. V was pared by 2 bases and J by 3 bases, with 10 bases between. Looked up from germline, CDR1 is MDHEN and CDR2 is SYDVKM. This CDR3 reads CASSLRGADTEAFF. For the CDR3, the DNA is TGTGCCAGCAGTTTAAGGGGGGCTGACACTGAAGCTTTCTTT.

For this clone: Other DNA sequences in this specimen translate into the identical CDR3. This CDR3 is CASSLDRANEQFF. The CDR3 region has the DNA TGTGCCAGCAGTTTAGACAGGGCCAATGAGCAGTTCTTC. The chain links TRBV27 to TRBJ2-1; 7 bases fit TRBD1. The length of the CDR3 is 13 residues. Losses at the gene ends were 2 bases for V and 6 bases for J; bases not matched to a gene: 1. Germline CDR1 reads MNHEY; CDR2 reads SMNVEV (reference sequence).

The chain recombines TRBV4-1 with TRBJ2-7; D gene ambiguous. The CDR3 is 13 amino acids. The V end was cut by 0 bases, the J end by 7 bases, with 10 bases between. CDR1 and CDR2 (germline): MGHRA, YSYEKL. The CDR3 DNA follows: TGCGCCAGCAGCCAAGATAGGGTGACAGAGCAGTACTTC. Protein sequence: CASSQDRVTEQYF.

The genes are TRBV7-2 and TRBJ1-1, with D unresolved. There are 16 residues in the CDR3. Germline V gene data show CDR1 as SGHTA and CDR2 as FQGNSA. With 5 bases removed from V and 1 base from J, the gap between germline ends came to 17 bases. The CDR3 loop is CASSPLRVIQNTEAFF. The CDR3 region has the DNA TGTGCCAGCAGCCCCCTGAGGGTAATCCAGAACACTGAAGCTTTCTTT. Full variable domain (rest looked up from reference TRBV7-2 and TRBJ1-1): GAGVSQSPSNKVTEKGKDVELRCDPISGHTALYWYRQSLGQGLEFLIYFQGNSAPDKSGLPSDRFSAERTGGSVSTLTIQRTQQEDSAVYLCASSPLRVIQNTEAFFGQGTRLTVV.

This rearrangement joins TRBV7-6 to TRBJ2-1; D tentatively reads TRBD1 or TRBD2 (6 bases each). Per germline, CDR1 SGHVS and CDR2 FNYEAQ. The ends were cut back, 5 bases at V and 2 bases at J, with 13 bases in the middle. The CDR3 extends over 15 amino acids. DNA of the CDR3: TGTGCCAGCAGCGGCAGGGGAGGAGCCTACAATGAGCAGTTCTTC. As protein: CASSGRGGAYNEQFF.

This chain uses TRBV27 with TRBJ2-1; D possibly corresponds to TRBD2 (5 bases). This CDR3 comprises 15 residues. Germline CDR1 is MNHEY and CDR2 is SMNVEV (reference sequence). V was shortened by 0 bases and J by 4 bases, with 10 bases between the two germline ends. The CDR3 spells CASSLSRVGYNEQFF. The CDR3, as DNA: TGTGCCAGCAGTTTATCGCGGGTGGGGTACAATGAGCAGTTCTTC.

The V call is TRBV7-9, the J call TRBJ2-2; unclear D gene. V was shortened by 5 bases and J by 4 bases, with 8 bases between the two germline ends. Germline assignment: CDR1 SEHNR and CDR2 FQNEAQ (reference sequence). This CDR3 comprises 13 residues. CDR3: CASSPSITGELFF. For the CDR3, the DNA is TGTGCCAGCAGCCCCAGTATCACCGGGGAGCTGTTTTTT.

V and J are TRBV7-9 and TRBJ1-2; D remains unclear. V lost 5 bases to trimming and J lost 5 bases, with 12 bases between them. Germline V gene lookup returns CDR1 SEHNR and CDR2 FQNEAQ (reference sequence). The CDR3 covers 13 residues. The CDR3 sequence is CASSPPAAYGYTF. The DNA for the CDR3 is TGTGCCAGCAGCCCCCCGGCGGCGTATGGCTACACCTTC. Combining the CDR3 with reference TRBV7-9 and TRBJ1-2 gives the whole variable domain DTGVSQNPRHKITKRGQNVTFRCDPISEHNRLYWYRQTLGQGPEFLTYFQNEAQLEKSRLLSDRFSAERPKGSFSTLEIQRTEQGDSAMYLCASSPPAAYGYTFGSGTRLTVV.

The count of this clone is one. V is TRBV6-5 and J is TRBJ2-7; 7 bases fit TRBD1. Losses at the gene ends were 6 bases for V and 0 bases for J; bases not matched to a gene: 8. The CDR3 totals 15 residues. The germline gives CDR1 MNHEY, CDR2 SVGAGI. The CDR3 protein is CASSPTGPPSYEQYF. The DNA for the CDR3 is TGTGCCAGCAGCCCGACAGGGCCCCCCTCCTACGAGCAGTACTTC.

The chain recombines TRBV6-9 with TRBJ2-2, with a weak D call TRBD2 (5 bases). The CDR3 spans 13 residues. Trimming pared 9 bases from V and 4 bases from J, leaving 12 bases between. Germline V gene data show CDR1 as MNHGY and CDR2 as SVAAGI. This CDR3 reads CARGLPSTGELFF. CDR3 nucleotide sequence: TGTGCCAGAGGACTGCCGAGCACCGGGGAGCTGTTTTTT.

This chain links TRBV10-1 with TRBJ2-4; no firm D call. The ends were cut back, 6 bases at V and 9 bases at J, with 21 bases in the middle. Germline-derived CDR1 and CDR2 are WNHNN and SYGVQD (reference sequence). This CDR3 is built from 15 residues. As DNA, the CDR3 is TGCGCCAGCAGCGCCACACCCGGGCCGACTGTCATTCAGTACTTC. The encoded protein is CASSATPGPTVIQYF.

In its sample, this clone was seen once. This chain links TRBV7-9 with TRBJ2-7; 14 bases match TRBD2. There are 17 residues in the CDR3. V was clipped by 7 bases and J by 6 bases; unmatched bases: 14. Germline loops: CDR1 SEHNR, CDR2 FQNEAQ (reference sequence). CDR3 sequence: CASTHRGTSGRGFEQYF. CDR3 bases: TGTGCCAGCACCCACAGGGGGACTAGCGGGAGAGGGTTCGAGCAGTACTTC.

In nucleotides, the CDR3 is TGTGCCAGCAGCACCAGGACCCGCTCAGGCTACGAGCAGTACTTC. Protein sequence: CASSTRTRSGYEQYF. The rearrangement links TRBV7-9 to TRBJ2-7; no clear D. V lost 5 bases to trimming and J lost 3 bases, with 17 bases between them. Germline CDR1 is SEHNR and CDR2 is FQNEAQ (reference sequence). CDR3 length: 15 amino acids.

The V gene is TRBV27, the J gene TRBJ2-1; D is unclear. Trimming shortened V by 3 bases and J by 9 bases, and 15 bases separated the two germline ends. This CDR3 comprises 14 residues. The germline gives CDR1 MNHEY, CDR2 SMNVEV (reference sequence). The CDR3 here is CASSFESFSAEQFF. The DNA for the CDR3 is TGTGCCAGCAGTTTTGAAAGCTTTTCGGCTGAGCAGTTCTTC.

The CDR3 nucleotides read TGTGCCAGCAGGACAGGGTCATATAGCAATCAGCCCCAGCATTTT. Amino acids: CASRTGSYSNQPQHF. The V gene is TRBV27, the J gene TRBJ1-5; TRBD1 matches at 7 bases. Germline CDR1 is MNHEY and CDR2 is SMNVEV (reference sequence). Trimming removed 6 bases from V and 0 bases from J; junction bases left unmatched: 5. CDR3 length equals 15 residues.

The gene calls are TRBV15 and TRBJ1-5; D remains ambiguous. Germline V lookup: CDR1 LNHNV, CDR2 YYDKDF (reference sequence). The CDR3 spans 16 residues. The V end lost 1 base, the J end lost 7 bases, and 17 bases lay between the germline ends. The CDR3 sequence: CATSRGVGASEQPQHF. CDR3 sequence (DNA): TGTGCCACCAGCAGAGGTGTTGGTGCATCGGAGCAGCCCCAGCATTTT. The full variable domain, in which reference TRBV15 and TRBJ1-5 provide the parts outside the CDR3, is DAMVIQNPRYQVTQFGKPVTLSCSQTLNHNVMYWYQQKSSQAPKLLFHYYDKDFNNEADTPDNFQSRRPNTSFCFLDIRSPGLGDTAMYLCATSRGVGASEQPQHFGDGTRLSIL.

The gene calls are TRBV13 and TRBJ2-1; 10 bases are a match to TRBD2. V trimming: 0 bases; J trimming: 4 bases; junction bases outside the gene matches: 6. The CDR3 has 17 amino acids. The germline V gene encodes CDR1 PRHDT and CDR2 FYEKMQ (reference sequence). This CDR3 is CASSLGASGSPYNEQFF. DNA of the CDR3: TGTGCCAGCAGCTTAGGGGCTAGCGGGAGCCCGTACAATGAGCAGTTCTTC.

This CDR3 is CATSGTGFFMNTEAFF. CDR3 nucleotides: TGTGCCACCTCCGGGACAGGATTTTTCATGAACACTGAAGCTTTCTTT. V and J are TRBV10-3 and TRBJ1-1; 8 bases are shared with TRBD1. The CDR3 runs to 16 residues. Germline trimming cut 10 bases from V and 0 bases from J; bases unmatched to any gene: 13. Germline-derived CDR1 and CDR2 are ENHRY and SYGVKD.

As concerns this clone: This CDR3 is also generated by other DNA sequences in the sample. V gene TRBV5-6 combines with J gene TRBJ2-7, with D perhaps TRBD2 (5 bases). The CDR3 is made up of 14 amino acids. Germline CDR1 SGHDT, CDR2 YYEEEE. V dropped 0 bases and J dropped 1 base, with 8 bases sitting between them. CDR3 protein: CASSLGRGSYEQYF. As DNA, the CDR3 is TGTGCCAGCAGCTTGGGTCGAGGGTCCTACGAGCAGTACTTC. The whole variable domain, filled in from reference TRBV5-6 and TRBJ2-7, reads DAGVTQSPTHLIKTRGQQVTLRCSPKSGHDTVSWYQQALGQGPQFIFQYYEEEERQRGNFPDRFSGHQFPNYSSELNVNALLLGDSALYLCASSLGRGSYEQYFGPGTRLTVT.

This chain links TRBV14 with TRBJ2-7; 10 positions match TRBD1. V trimming: 3 bases; J trimming: 3 bases; junction bases outside the gene matches: 5. The CDR3 loop spans 15 amino acids. Germline lookup yields CDR1 SGHDN and CDR2 FVKESK. The CDR3 nucleotides are TGTGCCAGCAGCCAGGGGACAGGGGACTTCTACGAGCAGTACTTC. This codes for CASSQGTGDFYEQYF.

The chain is built from TRBV5-6 and TRBJ1-2; D is possibly TRBD1 (6 bases). V gave up 4 bases and J gave up 3 bases, with 16 bases separating them. Germline-derived CDR1 and CDR2 are SGHDT and YYEEEE. The CDR3 extends over 15 amino acids. CDR3 bases: TGTGCCAGCAGCGCCACCGTTGGACAGCACTATGGCTACACCTTC. Protein: CASSATVGQHYGYTF.